The clone carrying this TCR beta chain has just a few counts. Its antigen is undetermined. The source of the sample is a study of shared clonotypes between healthy human individuals. An approximately 210 ng quantity of DNA, 29,000 or so T cell genomes, went into the sorted-subset replicate PCRs. Some clones are missing from TCRdb's copy, which holds only in-frame ones; the method was immunoSEQ multiplex PCR. The table lists about a million clones, roughly 77% of them singletons. This CDR3 comprises 15 residues. Per the germline V gene, CDR1 is SGHTA and CDR2 is FQGNSA. The V and J ends lost 5 bases and 15 bases respectively, with 26 bases between them. Findings and caveats of the study: Around 5.4% of naive CD4 clonotypes were common to several donors. Researchers found naive subsets generally carried larger estimated richness than memory subsets.

The receptor was isolated from a man aged 18-30 years in good health. Some clones in this sample may be carry-over from other donors' samples. The sample taken for sequencing was memory CD4+ T cells from PBMCs. This sample's subset: CD45RA-negative fraction. The V call is TRBV7-2, the J call TRBJ2-1; the D gene is possibly TRBD2 (5 bases). The CDR3 is CASSLRWETSTRRFF. The CDR3, as DNA: TGTGCCAGCAGCCTAAGATGGGAGACCTCGACCCGCCGGTTCTTC.